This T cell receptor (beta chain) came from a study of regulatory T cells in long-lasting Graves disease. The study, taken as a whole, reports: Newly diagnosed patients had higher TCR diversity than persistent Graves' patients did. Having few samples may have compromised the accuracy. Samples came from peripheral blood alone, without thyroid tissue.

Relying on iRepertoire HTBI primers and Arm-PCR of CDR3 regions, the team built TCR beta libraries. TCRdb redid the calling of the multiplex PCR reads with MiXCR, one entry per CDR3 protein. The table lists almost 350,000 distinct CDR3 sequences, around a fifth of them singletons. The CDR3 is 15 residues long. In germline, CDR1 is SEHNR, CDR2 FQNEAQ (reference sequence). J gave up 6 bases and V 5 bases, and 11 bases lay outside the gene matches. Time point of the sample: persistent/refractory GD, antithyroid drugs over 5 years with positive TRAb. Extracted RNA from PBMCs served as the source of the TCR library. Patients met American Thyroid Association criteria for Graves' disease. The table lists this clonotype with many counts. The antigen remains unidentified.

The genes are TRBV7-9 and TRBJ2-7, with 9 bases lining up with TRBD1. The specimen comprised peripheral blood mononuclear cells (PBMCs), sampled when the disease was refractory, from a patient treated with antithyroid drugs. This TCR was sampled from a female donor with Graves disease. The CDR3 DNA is TGTGCCAGCAGCAGCCCCCGGGACAGGGAGGGCGAGCAGTACTTC. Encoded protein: CASSSPRDREGEQYF.